What follows is one T cell receptor beta chain and its context. Its matching antigen is unknown. The sample is drawn from a study of cytomegalovirus exposure and HLA in healthy donors. PCR was performed using 60 Vbeta and 13 Jbeta primers. Produced via immunoSEQ multiplex PCR; TCRdb's table is partial and in-frame only. This table holds 160,000 or so clones, roughly four fifths found once. The CDR3 is made up of 13 amino acids. V dropped 11 bases and J dropped 1 base, with 14 bases sitting between them. Germline assignment: CDR1 SNHLY and CDR2 FYNNEI. Study-level points and caveats: Reported results showed that the classifier diagnosed cytomegalovirus status with high specificity and sensitivity.

The source material was PBMCs. This receptor was taken from a man between 45 and 60 years old in good health and CMV-seropositive. The V and J genes are TRBV2 and TRBJ2-5; perhaps TRBD1 as D (7 bases). The CDR3 sequence is CAGGQRAQETQYF. The CDR3 nucleotides read TGTGCCGGGGGACAGCGGGCCCAAGAGACCCAGTACTTC.